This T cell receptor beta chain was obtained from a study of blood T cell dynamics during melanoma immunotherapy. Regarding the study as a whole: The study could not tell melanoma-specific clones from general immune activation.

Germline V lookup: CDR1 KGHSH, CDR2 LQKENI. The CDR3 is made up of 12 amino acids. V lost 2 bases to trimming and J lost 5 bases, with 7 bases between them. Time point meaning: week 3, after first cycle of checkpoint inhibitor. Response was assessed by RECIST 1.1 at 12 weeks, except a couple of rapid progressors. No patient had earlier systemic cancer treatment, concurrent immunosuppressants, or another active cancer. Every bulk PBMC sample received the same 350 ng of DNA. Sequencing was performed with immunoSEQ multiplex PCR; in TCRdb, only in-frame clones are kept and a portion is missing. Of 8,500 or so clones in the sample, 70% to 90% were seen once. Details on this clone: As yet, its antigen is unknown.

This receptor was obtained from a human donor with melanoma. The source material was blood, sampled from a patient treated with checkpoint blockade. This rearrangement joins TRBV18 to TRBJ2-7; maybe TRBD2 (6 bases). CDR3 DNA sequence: TGTGCCAGCTCACCAGGGAGGAACGAGCAGTACTTC. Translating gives CASSPGRNEQYF.